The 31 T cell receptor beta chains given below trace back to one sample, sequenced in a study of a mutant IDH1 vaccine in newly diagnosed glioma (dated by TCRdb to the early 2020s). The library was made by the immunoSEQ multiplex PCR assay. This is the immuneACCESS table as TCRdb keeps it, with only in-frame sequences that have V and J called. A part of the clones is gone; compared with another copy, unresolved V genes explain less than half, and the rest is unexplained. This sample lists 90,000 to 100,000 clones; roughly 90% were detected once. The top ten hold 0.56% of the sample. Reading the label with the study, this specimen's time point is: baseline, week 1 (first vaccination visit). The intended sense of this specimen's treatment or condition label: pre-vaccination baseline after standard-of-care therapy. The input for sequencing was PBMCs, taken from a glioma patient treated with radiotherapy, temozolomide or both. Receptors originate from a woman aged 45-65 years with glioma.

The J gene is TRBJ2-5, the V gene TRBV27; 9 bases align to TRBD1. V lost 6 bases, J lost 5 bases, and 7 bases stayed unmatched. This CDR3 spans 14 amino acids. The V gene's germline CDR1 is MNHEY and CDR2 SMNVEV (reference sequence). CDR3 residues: CASRQGALGETQYF. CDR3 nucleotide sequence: TGTGCCAGCAGACAGGGGGCGCTGGGGGAGACCCAGTACTTC.

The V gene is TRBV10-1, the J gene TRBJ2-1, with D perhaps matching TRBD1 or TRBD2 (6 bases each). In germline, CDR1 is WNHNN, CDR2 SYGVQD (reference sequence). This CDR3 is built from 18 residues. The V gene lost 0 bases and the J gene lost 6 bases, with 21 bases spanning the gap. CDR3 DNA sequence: TGCGCCAGCAGTGAGTCGATGGGGGGCCGCCCCGACTCCAATGAGCAGTTCTTC. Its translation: CASSESMGGRPDSNEQFF.

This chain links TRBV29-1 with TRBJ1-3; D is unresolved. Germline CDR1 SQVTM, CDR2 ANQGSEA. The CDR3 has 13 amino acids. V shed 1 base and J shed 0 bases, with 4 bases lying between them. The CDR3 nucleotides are TGCAGCGTTGAAGGCAACTCTGGAAACACCATATATTTT. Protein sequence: CSVEGNSGNTIYF.

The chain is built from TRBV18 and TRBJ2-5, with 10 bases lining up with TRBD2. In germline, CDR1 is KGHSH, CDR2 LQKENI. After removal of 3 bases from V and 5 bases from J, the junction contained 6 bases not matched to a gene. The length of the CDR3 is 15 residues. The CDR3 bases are TGTGCCAGCTCACCGCTAGCGGGAGCAAGGGAGACCCAGTACTTC. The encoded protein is CASSPLAGARETQYF.

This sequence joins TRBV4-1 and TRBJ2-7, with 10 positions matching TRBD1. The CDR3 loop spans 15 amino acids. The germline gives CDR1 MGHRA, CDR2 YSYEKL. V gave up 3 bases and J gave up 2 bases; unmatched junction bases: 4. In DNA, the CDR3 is TGCGCCAGCAGCCAGGGGACAGGGGAAGCCTACGAGCAGTACTTC. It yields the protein CASSQGTGEAYEQYF.

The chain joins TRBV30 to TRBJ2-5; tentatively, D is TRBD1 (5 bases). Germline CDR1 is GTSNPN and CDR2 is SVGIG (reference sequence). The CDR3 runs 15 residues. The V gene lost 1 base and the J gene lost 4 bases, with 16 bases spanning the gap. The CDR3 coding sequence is TGTGCCTGGAGTGGGGCAGGTCAGGGTGCAGAGACCCAGTACTTC. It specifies CAWSGAGQGAETQYF.

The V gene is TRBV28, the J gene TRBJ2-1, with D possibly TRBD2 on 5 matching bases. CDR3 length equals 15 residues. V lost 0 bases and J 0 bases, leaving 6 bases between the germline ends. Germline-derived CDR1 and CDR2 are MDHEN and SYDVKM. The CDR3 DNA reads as TGTGCCAGCAGTTTATGGACTAACTCCTACAATGAGCAGTTCTTC. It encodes CASSLWTNSYNEQFF.

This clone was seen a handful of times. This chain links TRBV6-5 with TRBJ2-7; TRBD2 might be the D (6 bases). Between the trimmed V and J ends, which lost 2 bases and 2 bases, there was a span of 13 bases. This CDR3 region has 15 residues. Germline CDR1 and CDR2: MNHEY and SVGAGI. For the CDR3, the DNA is TGTGCCAGCAGTTACGGCGGGACGTTTGCCTACGAGCAGTACTTC. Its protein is CASSYGGTFAYEQYF.

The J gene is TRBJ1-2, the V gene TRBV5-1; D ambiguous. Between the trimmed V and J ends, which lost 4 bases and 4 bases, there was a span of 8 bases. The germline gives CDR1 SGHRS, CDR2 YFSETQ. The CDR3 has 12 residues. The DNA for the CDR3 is TGCGCCAGCAGCACCGGAGGCTATGGCTACACCTTC. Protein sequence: CASSTGGYGYTF.

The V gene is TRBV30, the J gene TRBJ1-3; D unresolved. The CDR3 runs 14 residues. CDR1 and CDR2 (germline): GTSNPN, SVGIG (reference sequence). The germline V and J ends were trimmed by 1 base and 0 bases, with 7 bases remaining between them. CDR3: CAWSGRYSGNTIYF. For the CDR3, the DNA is TGTGCCTGGAGTGGTCGCTACTCTGGAAACACCATATATTTT. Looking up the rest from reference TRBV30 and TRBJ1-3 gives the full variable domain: SQTIHQWPATLVQPVGSPLSLECTVEGTSNPNLYWYRQAAGRGLQLLFYSVGIGQISSEVPQNLSASRPQDRQFILSSKKLLLSDSGFYLCAWSGRYSGNTIYFGEGSWLTVV.

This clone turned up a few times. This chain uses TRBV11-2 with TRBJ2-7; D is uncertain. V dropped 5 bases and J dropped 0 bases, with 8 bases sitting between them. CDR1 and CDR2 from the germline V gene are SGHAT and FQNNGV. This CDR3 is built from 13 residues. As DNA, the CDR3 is TGTGCCAGCAGCCCACCTTACTCCTACGAGCAGTACTTC. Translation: CASSPPYSYEQYF.

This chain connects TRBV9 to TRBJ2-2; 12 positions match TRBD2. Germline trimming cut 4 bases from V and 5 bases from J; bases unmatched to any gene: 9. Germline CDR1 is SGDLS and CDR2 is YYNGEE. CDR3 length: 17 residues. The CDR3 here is CASSPASGRAATGELFF. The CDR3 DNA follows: TGTGCCAGCAGCCCGGCTAGCGGGAGGGCCGCAACCGGGGAGCTGTTTTTT.

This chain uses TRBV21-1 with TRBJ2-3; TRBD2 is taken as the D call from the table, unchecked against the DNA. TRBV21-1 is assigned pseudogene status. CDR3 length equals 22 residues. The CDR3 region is CASSKKRTSGRTLPPLTDTQYF. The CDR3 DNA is TGTGCCAGCAGCAAGAAGCGGACTAGCGGGAGAACCTTACCTCCTCTCACAGATACGCAGTATTTT.

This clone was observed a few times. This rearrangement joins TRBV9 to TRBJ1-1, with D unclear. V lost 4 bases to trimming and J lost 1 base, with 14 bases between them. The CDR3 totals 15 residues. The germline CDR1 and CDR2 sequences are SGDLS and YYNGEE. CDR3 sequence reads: CASSRSRSWNTEAFF. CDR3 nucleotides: TGTGCCAGCAGCCGCTCCCGATCTTGGAACACTGAAGCTTTCTTT.

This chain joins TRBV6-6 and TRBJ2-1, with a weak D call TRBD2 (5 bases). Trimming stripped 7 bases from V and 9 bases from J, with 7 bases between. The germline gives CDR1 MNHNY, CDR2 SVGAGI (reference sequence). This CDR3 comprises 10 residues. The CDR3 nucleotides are TGTGCCAGCAAGGGAGCTGAGCAGTTCTTC. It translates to CASKGAEQFF.

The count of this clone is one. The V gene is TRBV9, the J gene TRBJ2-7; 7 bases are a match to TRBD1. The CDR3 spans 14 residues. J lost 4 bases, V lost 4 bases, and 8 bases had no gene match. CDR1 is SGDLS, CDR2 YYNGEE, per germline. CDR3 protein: CASSQTGSTYEQYF. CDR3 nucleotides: TGTGCCAGCAGCCAGACAGGGTCTACGTACGAGCAGTACTTC.

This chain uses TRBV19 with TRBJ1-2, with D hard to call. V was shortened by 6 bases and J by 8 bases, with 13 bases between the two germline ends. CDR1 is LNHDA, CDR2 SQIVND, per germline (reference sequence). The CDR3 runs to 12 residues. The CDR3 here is CASRDRESGYTF. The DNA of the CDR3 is TGTGCCAGTAGGGACCGAGAATCGGGCTACACCTTC.

This chain's CDR3 is CASRARETVADTQYF. The DNA of the CDR3 is TGCGCCAGCAGGGCGCGGGAGACGGTAGCAGATACGCAGTATTTT. This chain connects TRBV5-1 to TRBJ2-3, with 7 nucleotides matching TRBD2. The CDR3 loop spans 15 amino acids. Germline CDR1 reads SGHRS; CDR2 reads YFSETQ. V dropped 5 bases and J dropped 4; count of bases not matched to a gene: 10.

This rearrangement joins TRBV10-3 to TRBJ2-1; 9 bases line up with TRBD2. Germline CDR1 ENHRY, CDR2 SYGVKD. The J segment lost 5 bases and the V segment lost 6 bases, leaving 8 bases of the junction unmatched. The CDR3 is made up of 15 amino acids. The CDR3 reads CAISRSGTSNNEQFF. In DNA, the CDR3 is TGTGCCATCAGCCGATCCGGGACTAGCAACAATGAGCAGTTCTTC.

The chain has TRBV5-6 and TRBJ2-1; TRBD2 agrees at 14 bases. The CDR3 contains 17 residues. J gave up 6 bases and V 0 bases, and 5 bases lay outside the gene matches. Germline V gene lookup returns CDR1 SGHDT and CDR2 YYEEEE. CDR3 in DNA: TGTGCCAGCAGCTTGGGGGGACTAGCGGGAGTACGCAATGAGCAGTTCTTC. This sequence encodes CASSLGGLAGVRNEQFF.

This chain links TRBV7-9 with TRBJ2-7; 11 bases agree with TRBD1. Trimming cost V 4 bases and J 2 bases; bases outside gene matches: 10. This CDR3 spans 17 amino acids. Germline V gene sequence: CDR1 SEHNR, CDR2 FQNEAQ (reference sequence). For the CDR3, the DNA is TGTGCCAGCAGCTGGGGACGACCGGGACAGGGGGCCTACGAGCAGTACTTC. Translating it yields CASSWGRPGQGAYEQYF.

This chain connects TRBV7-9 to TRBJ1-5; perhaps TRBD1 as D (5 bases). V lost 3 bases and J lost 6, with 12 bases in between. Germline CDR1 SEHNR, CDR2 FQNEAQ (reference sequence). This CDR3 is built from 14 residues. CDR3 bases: TGTGCCAGCAGCTTGGGCAGGGACGGTCAGCCCCAGCATTTT. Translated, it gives CASSLGRDGQPQHF. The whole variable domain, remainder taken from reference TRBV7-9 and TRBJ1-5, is DTGVSQNPRHKITKRGQNVTFRCDPISEHNRLYWYRQTLGQGPEFLTYFQNEAQLEKSRLLSDRFSAERPKGSFSTLEIQRTEQGDSAMYLCASSLGRDGQPQHFGDGTRLSIL.

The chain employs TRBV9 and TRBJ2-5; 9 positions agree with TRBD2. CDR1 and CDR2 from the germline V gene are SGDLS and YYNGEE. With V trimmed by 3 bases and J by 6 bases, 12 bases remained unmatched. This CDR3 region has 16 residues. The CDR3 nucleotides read TGTGCCAGCAGCGGGGGAGCGGGAGGCCCCTCGAAGACCCAGTACTTC. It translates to CASSGGAGGPSKTQYF.

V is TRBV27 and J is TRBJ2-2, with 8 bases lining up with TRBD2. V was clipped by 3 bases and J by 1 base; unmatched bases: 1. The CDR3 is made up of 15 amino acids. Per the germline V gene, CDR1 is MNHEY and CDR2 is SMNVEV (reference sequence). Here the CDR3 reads CASSLSGRNTGELFF. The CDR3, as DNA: TGTGCCAGCAGTTTGAGCGGGAGGAACACCGGGGAGCTGTTTTTT.

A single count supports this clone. The CDR3 loop reads CASTSPRDRSYEQYF. CDR3 nucleotide sequence: TGTGCCAGCACCTCTCCGCGGGACAGATCCTACGAGCAGTACTTC. The gene calls are TRBV28 and TRBJ2-7; a weak D match, TRBD1 (7 bases). The CDR3 consists of 15 residues. With 7 bases removed from V and 1 base from J, the gap between germline ends came to 17 bases. Germline V gene sequence: CDR1 MDHEN, CDR2 SYDVKM.

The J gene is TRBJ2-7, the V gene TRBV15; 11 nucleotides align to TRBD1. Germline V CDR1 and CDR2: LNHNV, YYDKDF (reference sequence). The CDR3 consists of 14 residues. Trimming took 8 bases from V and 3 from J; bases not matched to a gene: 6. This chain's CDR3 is CATRLGTGGYEQYF. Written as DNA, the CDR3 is TGTGCCACCCGACTAGGGACAGGGGGCTACGAGCAGTACTTC.

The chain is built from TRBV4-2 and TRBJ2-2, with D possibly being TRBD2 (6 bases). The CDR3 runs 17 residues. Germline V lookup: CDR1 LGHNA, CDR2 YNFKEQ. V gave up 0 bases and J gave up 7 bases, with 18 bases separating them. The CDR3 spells CASSQETLTGEDGELFF. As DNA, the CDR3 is TGTGCCAGCAGCCAAGAGACGCTAACGGGAGAGGACGGGGAGCTGTTTTTT.

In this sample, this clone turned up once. CDR3 sequence reads: CASSIGASYTDTQYF. For the CDR3, the DNA is TGTGCCAGTAGTATAGGGGCTTCCTACACAGATACGCAGTATTTT. The chain couples TRBV19 to TRBJ2-3; D is uncertain. The CDR3 is made up of 15 amino acids. Germline CDR1 and CDR2: LNHDA and SQIVND (reference sequence). Deletions cut 1 base from V and 2 bases from J, with 10 bases between.

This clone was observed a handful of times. CDR3 sequence (DNA): TGTGCCAGCAGTCGCAGGGCGGGTAATGAAAAACTGTTTTTT. It translates to CASSRRAGNEKLFF. V is TRBV6-5 and J is TRBJ1-4; the D gene is possibly TRBD1 (5 bases). With 5 bases removed from V and 4 bases from J, the gap between germline ends came to 11 bases. The CDR3 is 14 amino acids. Germline V gene lookup returns CDR1 MNHEY and CDR2 SVGAGI.

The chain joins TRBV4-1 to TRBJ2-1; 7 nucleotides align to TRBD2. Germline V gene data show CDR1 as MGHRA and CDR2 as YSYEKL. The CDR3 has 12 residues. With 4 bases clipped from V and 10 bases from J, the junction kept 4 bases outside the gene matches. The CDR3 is CASSLGRREQFF. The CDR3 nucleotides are TGCGCCAGCAGCCTCGGGAGGCGGGAGCAGTTCTTC.

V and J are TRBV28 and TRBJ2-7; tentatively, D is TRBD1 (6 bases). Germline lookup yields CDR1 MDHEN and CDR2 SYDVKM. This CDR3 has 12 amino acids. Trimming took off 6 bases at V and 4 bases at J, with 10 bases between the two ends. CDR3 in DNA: TGTGCCAGCAGCGGACAGTTATACGAGCAGTACTTC. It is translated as CASSGQLYEQYF.